This TCR beta chain was recovered during a study of T cell responses to AZD1222 COVID-19 vaccine. Across the study: Some second doses came at about 4 weeks and others at about 12 weeks; these were pooled. Points from the study as a whole: Spike as a whole was targeted by vaccine-associated CD4 TCRs, dominant at 160-218 and 743-854. In the spike-specific TCR repertoire, nearly half reportedly target unmutated variant regions.

This CDR3 spans 15 amino acids. From germline, CDR1 is SGDLS and CDR2 YYNGEE. Trimming took off 0 bases at V and 8 bases at J, with 12 bases between the two ends. Method: immunoSEQ multiplex PCR; TCRdb's copy keeps in-frame clones and lacks some. This sample yields 85,000 to 120,000 clones, of which 90% are seen a single time; around 5.1% belongs to the top ten. A note on this clone: Its antigen is currently unknown.

The V call is TRBV9, the J call TRBJ1-6; D call uncertain. The clonotype comes from an adult in good health. The specimen was peripheral blood, collected on day 0 of AZD1222 vaccination. CDR3 sequence: CASSVGRPGDSPLHF. DNA of the CDR3: TGTGCCAGCAGCGTAGGACGCCCAGGTGATTCACCCCTCCACTTT. Together with reference TRBV9 and TRBJ1-6, the CDR3 gives the full variable domain: DSGVTQTPKHLITATGQRVTLRCSPRSGDLSVYWYQQSLDQGLQFLIQYYNGEERAKGNILERFSAQQFPDLHSELNLSSLELGDSALYFCASSVGRPGDSPLHFGNGTRLTVT.